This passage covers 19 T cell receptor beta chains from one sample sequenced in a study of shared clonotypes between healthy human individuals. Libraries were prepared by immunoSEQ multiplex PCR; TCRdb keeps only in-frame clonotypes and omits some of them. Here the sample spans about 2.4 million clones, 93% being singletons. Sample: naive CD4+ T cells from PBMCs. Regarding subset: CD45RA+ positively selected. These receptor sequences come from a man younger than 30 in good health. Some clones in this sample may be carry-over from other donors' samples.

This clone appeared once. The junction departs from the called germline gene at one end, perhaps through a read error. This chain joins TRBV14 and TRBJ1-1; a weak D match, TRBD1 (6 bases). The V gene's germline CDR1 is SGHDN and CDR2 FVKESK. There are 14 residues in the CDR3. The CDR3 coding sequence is TGCGCCAGCAGCCGCAGGGGTTTGGACACTGAAGCTTTCTTT. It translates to CASSRRGLDTEAFF.

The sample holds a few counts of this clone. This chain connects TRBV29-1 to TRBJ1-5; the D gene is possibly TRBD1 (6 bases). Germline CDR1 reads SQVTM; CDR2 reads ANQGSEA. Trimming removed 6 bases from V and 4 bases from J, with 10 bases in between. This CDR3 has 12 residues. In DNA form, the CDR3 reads TGCAGCGTATCGGACAGTAATCAGCCCCAGCATTTT. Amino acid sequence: CSVSDSNQPQHF.

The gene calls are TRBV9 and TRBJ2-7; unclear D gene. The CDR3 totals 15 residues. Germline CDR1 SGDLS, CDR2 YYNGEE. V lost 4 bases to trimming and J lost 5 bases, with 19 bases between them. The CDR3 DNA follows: TGTGCCAGCAGCCCTCGTGGAAGCGCGGTTCACGAGCAGTACTTC. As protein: CASSPRGSAVHEQYF.

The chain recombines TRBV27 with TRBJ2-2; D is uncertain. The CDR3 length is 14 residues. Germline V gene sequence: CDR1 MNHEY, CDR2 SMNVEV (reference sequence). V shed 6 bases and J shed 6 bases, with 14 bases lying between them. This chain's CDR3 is CASRLGRISGELFF. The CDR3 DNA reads TGTGCCAGCAGGCTAGGACGGATCTCCGGGGAGCTGTTTTTT.

CDR3 DNA sequence: TGCGCCAGCAGCTTGCCAAAAGGACTAGACTCCTACAATGAGCAGTTCTTC. It yields the protein CASSLPKGLDSYNEQFF. The V call is TRBV5-1, the J call TRBJ2-1, with TRBD2 matching 7 bases. CDR1 is SGHRS and CDR2 is YFSETQ in the germline V gene. The CDR3 is 17 residues long. The V gene end was trimmed by 1 base and the J gene end by 0 bases; junction bases not matched to a gene: 7. Full variable domain (remainder filled in from reference TRBV5-1 and TRBJ2-1): KAGVTQTPRYLIKTRGQQVTLSCSPISGHRSVSWYQQTPGQGLQFLFEYFSETQRNKGNFPGRFSGRQFSNSRSEMNVSTLELGDSALYLCASSLPKGLDSYNEQFFGPGTRLTVL.

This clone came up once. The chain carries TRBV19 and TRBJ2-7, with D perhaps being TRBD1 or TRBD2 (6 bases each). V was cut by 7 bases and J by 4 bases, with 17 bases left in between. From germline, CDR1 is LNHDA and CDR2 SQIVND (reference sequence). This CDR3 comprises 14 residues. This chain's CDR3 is CASNLEGGVYEQYF. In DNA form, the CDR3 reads TGTGCCAGTAACCTCGAGGGGGGTGTGTACGAGCAGTACTTC.

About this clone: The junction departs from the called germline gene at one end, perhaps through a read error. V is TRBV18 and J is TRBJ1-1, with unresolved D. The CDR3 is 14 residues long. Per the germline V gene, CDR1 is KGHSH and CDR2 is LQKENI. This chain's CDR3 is CASSPRDWDTEAFF. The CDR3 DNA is TGTGCCAGCTCGCCACGGGATTGGGACACTGAAGCTTTCTTT.

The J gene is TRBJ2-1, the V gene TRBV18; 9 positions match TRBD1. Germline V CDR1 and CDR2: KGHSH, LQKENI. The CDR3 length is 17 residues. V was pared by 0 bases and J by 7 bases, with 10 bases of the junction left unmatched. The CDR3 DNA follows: TGTGCCAGCTCACCACCCACCGGGACAGGGTCGTGGAATGAGCAGTTCTTC. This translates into CASSPPTGTGSWNEQFF.

This chain's CDR3 is CASSGSGTSPPDTQYF. In nucleotides, the CDR3 is TGTGCCAGCAGCGGATCCGGGACTAGCCCTCCCGATACGCAGTATTTT. J is TRBJ2-3 and V is TRBV9, with 9 positions matching TRBD2. After removal of 3 bases from V and 6 bases from J, the junction contained 11 bases not matched to a gene. Germline loops: CDR1 SGDLS, CDR2 YYNGEE. The length of the CDR3 is 16 residues.

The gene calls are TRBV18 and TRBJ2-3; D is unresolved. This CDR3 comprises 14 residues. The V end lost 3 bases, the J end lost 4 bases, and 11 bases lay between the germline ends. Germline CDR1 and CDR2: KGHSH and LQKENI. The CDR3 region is CASSPPALSDTQYF. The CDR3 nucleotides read TGTGCCAGCTCACCGCCTGCCCTTTCAGATACGCAGTATTTT.

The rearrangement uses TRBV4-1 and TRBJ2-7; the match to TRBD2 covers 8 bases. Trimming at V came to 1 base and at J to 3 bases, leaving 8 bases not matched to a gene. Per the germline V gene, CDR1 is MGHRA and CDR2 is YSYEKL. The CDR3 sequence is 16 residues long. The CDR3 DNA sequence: TGCGCCAGCAGCCAAGGACTAGCGAACTCCTACTACGAGCAGTACTTC. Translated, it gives CASSQGLANSYYEQYF.

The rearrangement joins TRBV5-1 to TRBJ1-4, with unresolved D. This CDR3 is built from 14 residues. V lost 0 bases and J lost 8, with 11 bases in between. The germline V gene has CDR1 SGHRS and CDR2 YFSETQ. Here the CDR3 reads CASSLGAVGEKLFF. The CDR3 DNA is TGCGCCAGCAGCTTGGGGGCTGTTGGGGAAAAACTGTTTTTT.

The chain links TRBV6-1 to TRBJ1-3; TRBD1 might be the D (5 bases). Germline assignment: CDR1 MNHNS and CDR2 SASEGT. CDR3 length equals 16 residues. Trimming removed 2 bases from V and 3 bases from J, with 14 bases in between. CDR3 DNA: TGTGCCAGCAGTGAATTTTGGGACGGACATGGAAACACCATATATTTT. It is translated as CASSEFWDGHGNTIYF.

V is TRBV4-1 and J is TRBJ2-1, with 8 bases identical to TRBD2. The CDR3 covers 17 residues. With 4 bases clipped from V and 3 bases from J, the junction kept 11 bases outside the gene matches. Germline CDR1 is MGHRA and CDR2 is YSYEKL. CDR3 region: CASSREAAGALYNEQFF. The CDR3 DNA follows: TGCGCCAGCAGCCGAGAAGCAGCGGGAGCGCTCTACAATGAGCAGTTCTTC.

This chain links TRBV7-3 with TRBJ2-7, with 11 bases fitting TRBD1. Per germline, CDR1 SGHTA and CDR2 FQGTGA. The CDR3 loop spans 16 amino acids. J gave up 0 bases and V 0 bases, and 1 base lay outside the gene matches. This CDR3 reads CASSLTGTGGSYEQYF. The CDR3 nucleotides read TGTGCCAGCAGCTTAACCGGGACAGGGGGCTCCTACGAGCAGTACTTC.

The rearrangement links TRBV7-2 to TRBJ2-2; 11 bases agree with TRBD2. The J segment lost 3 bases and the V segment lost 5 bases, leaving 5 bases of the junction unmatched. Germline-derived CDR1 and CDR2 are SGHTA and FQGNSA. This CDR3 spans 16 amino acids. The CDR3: CASSLWTSGYTGELFF. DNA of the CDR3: TGTGCCAGCAGCCTGTGGACTAGCGGGTACACCGGGGAGCTGTTTTTT.

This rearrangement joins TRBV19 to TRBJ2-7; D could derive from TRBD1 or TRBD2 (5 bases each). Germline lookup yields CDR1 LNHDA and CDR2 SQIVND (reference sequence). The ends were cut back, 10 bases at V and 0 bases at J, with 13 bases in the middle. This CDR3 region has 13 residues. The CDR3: CATRDPSSYEQYF. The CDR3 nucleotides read TGTGCCACCAGGGACCCGAGCTCCTACGAGCAGTACTTC. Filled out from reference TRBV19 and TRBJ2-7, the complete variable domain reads DGGITQSPKYLFRKEGQNVTLSCEQNLNHDAMYWYRQDPGQGLRLIYYSQIVNDFQKGDIAEGYSVSREKKESFPLTVTSAQKNPTAFYLCATRDPSSYEQYFGPGTRLTVT.

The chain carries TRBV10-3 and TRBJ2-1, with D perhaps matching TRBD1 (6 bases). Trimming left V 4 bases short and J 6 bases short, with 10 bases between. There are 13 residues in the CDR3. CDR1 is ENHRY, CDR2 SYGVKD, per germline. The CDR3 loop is CAISVVGGNEQFF. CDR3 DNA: TGTGCCATCAGTGTTGTAGGGGGCAATGAGCAGTTCTTC.

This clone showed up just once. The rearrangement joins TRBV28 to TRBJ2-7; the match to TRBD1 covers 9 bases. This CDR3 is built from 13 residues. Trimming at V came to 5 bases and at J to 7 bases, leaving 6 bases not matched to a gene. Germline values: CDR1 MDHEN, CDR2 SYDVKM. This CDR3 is CASSPGQGWEQYF. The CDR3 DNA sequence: TGTGCCAGCAGTCCGGGACAGGGATGGGAGCAGTACTTC.